This TCR beta chain appears in the sequencing data of a study of blood T cell repertoires in COVID-19. Study-level information: From the United States, Italy and Spain came samples of acute and convalescent COVID-19.

V shed 10 bases and J shed 4 bases, with 14 bases lying between them. The CDR3 spans 13 residues. Here immunoSEQ multiplex PCR was the method, and the copy in TCRdb shows in-frame clones only, minus some. The sample records tens of thousands of clones, over 70% being singletons. The chain uses TRBV12-3 or TRBV12-4 and TRBJ1-3; weak D call: TRBD1 (5 bases). What was sequenced was peripheral blood. This TCR was sampled from a man of 80 years or more with active or convalescent COVID-19. As DNA, the CDR3 is TGTGCCACCTGTCCAGGGTGGGGAAACACCATATATTTT. This gives the protein CATCPGWGNTIYF.